This T cell receptor (beta chain) was sequenced for a study of T-cell reconstitution after alpha-beta-depleted transplantation in children. Study observations and caveats: Where some patients showed high TCRbeta diversity at day 60, it came from recipient T cells and thymic progenitors that had survived.

The sample holds a few counts of this clonotype. Antigen specificity is unknown. Unique molecular identifiers were used to barcode this TCRbeta library. TCRdb processed the PCR reads anew with MiXCR; each CDR3 protein has one entry. The table has about a million distinct CDR3 sequences, around 30% seen once. This CDR3 comprises 18 residues. CDR1 is MGHRA, CDR2 YSYEKL, per germline. Trimming stripped 2 bases from V and 8 bases from J, with 24 bases between. The receptor was isolated from a boy younger than two who had a stem cell transplant for SCID, so the T cells may come from the graft donor. The genes are TRBV4-1 and TRBJ2-2; D may correspond to TRBD1 or TRBD2 (5 bases each). Here the sequenced sample was PBMCs, mostly from graft donor cells, taken 360 days after TCRalphabeta/CD19-depleted stem cell transplant. CDR3 sequence (DNA): TGCGCCAGCAGCCAACCGGTTCGGGGCCTACGGGCGGCGGGGGAGCTGTTTTTT. Translating it yields CASSQPVRGLRAAGELFF.